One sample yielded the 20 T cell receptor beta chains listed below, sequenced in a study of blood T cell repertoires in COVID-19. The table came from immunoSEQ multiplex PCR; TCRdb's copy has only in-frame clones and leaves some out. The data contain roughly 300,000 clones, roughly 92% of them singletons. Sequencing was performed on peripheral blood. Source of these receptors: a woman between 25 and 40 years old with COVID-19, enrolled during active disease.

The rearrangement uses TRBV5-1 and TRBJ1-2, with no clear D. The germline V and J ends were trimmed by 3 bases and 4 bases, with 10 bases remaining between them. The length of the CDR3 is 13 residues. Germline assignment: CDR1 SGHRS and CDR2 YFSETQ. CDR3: CASSSGSRYGYTF. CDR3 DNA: TGCGCCAGCAGCTCAGGCAGCCGCTATGGCTACACCTTC.

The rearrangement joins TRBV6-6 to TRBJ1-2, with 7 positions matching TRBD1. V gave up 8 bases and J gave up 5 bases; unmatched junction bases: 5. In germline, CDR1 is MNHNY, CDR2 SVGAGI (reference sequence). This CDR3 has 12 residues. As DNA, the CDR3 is TGTGCCAGCTCAAGGGACAGATATGGCTACACCTTC. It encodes CASSRDRYGYTF.

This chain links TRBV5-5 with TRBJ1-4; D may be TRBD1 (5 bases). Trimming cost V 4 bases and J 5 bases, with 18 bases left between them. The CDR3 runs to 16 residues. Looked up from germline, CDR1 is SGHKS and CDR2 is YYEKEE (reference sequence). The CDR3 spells CASSLGGRGRNEKLFF. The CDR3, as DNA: TGTGCCAGCAGCCTGGGTGGGCGGGGCAGGAATGAAAAACTGTTTTTT.

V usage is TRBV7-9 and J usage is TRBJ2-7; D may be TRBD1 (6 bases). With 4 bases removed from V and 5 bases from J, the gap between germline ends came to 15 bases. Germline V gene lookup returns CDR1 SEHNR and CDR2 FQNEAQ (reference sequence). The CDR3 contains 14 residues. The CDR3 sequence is CASSSSQGSNEQYF. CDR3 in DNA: TGTGCCAGCAGCTCTTCACAGGGTTCCAACGAGCAGTACTTC.

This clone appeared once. CDR3 coding DNA: TGTGCCAGTAAACTGGTCTCCTACAATGAGCAGTTCTTC. Its protein is CASKLVSYNEQFF. The V gene is TRBV7-8, the J gene TRBJ2-1; unclear D gene. V lost 9 bases and J lost 0, with 9 bases in between. Germline V CDR1 and CDR2: SGHVS, FQNEAQ. This CDR3 is 13 amino acids long.

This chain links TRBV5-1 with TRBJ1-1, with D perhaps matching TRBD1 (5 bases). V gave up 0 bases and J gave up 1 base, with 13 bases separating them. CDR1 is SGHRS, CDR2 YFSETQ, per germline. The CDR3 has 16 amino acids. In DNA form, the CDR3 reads TGCGCCAGCAGCTTGGAAACTCCAGGGCGGAACACTGAAGCTTTCTTT. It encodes CASSLETPGRNTEAFF.

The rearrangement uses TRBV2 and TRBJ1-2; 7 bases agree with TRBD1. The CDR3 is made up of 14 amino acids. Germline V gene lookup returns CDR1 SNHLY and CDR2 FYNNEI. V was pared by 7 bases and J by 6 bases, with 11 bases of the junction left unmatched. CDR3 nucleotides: TGTGCCAGCAACTTGGGGACAGTTCTCCATGGCTACACCTTC. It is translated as CASNLGTVLHGYTF.

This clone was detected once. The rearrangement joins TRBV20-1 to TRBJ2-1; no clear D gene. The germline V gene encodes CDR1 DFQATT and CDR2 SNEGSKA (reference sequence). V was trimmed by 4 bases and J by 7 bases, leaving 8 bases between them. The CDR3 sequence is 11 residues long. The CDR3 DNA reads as TGCAGTGCTACCAGAAATAATGAGCAGTTCTTC. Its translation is CSATRNNEQFF.

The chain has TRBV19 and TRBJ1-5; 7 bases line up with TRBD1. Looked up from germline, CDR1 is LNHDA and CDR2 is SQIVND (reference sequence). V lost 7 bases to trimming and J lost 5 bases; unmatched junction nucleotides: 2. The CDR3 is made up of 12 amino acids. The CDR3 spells CASKTGHQPQHF. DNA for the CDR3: TGTGCCAGTAAGACAGGGCATCAGCCCCAGCATTTT.

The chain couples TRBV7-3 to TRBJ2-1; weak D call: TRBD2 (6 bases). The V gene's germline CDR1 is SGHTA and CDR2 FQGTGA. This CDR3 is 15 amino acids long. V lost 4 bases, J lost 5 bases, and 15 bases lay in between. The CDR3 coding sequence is TGTGCCAGCAGCTCCGGGACTCGGGAACACAATGAGCAGTTCTTC. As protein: CASSSGTREHNEQFF.

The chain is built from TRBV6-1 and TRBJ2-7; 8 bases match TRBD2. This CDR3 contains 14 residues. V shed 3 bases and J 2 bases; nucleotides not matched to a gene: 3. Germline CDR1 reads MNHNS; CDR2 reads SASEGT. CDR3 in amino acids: CASSEVAGTYEQYF. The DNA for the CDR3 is TGTGCCAGCAGTGAGGTAGCGGGGACCTACGAGCAGTACTTC.

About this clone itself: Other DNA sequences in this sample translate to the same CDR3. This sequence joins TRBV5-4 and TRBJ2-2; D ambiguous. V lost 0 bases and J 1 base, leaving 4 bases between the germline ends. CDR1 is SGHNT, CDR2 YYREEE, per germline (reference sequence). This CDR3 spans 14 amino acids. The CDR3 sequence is CASSLGLNTGELFF. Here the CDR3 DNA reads TGTGCCAGCAGCTTGGGGCTGAACACCGGGGAGCTGTTTTTT. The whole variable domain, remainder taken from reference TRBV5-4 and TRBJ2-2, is ETGVTQSPTHLIKTRGQQVTLRCSSQSGHNTVSWYQQALGQGPQFIFQYYREEENGRGNFPPRFSGLQFPNYSSELNVNALELDDSALYLCASSLGLNTGELFFGEGSRLTVL.

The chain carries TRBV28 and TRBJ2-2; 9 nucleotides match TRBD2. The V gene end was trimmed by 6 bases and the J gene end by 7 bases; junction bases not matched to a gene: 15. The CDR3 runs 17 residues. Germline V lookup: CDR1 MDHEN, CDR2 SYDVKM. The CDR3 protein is CASRPGGVAGDGGELFF. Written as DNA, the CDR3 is TGTGCCAGCAGGCCTGGCGGGGTAGCGGGAGACGGCGGGGAGCTGTTTTTT.

The DNA for the CDR3 is TGCAGCATCCTAACTAGCTCCGAGCAGTACTTC. Its protein is CSILTSSEQYF. The chain links TRBV29-1 to TRBJ2-7; TRBD2 might be the D (6 bases). V gave up 8 bases and J gave up 6 bases, with 14 bases separating them. The CDR3 spans 11 residues. CDR1 SQVTM and CDR2 ANQGSEA come from the germline V gene.

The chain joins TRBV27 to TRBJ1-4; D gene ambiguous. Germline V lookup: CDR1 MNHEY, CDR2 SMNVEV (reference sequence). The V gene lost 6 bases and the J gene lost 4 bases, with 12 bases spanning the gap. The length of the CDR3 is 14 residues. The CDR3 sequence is CASSLRANNEKLFF. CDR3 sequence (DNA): TGTGCCAGCAGCTTGAGGGCTAATAATGAAAAACTGTTTTTT.

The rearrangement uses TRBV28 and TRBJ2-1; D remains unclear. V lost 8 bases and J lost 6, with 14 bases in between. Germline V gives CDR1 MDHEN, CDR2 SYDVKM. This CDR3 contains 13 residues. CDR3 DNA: TGTGCCAGCGAACCCTCCGGGTCCAATGAGCAGTTCTTC. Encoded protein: CASEPSGSNEQFF. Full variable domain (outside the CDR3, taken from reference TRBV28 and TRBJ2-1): DVKVTQSSRYLVKRTGEKVFLECVQDMDHENMFWYRQDPGLGLRLIYFSYDVKMKEKGDIPEGYSVSREKKERFSLILESASTNQTSMYLCASEPSGSNEQFFGPGTRLTVL.

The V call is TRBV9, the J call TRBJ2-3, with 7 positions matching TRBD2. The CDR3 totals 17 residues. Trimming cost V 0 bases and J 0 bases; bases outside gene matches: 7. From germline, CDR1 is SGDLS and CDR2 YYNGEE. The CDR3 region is CASSVGASGTSTDTQYF. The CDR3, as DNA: TGTGCCAGCAGCGTAGGGGCTAGCGGTACTAGCACAGATACGCAGTATTTT.

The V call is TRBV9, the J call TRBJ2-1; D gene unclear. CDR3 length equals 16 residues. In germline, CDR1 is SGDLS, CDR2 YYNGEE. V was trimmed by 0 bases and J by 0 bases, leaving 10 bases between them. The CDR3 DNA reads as TGTGCCAGCAGCGTAGATCACAGTAGCTCCTACAATGAGCAGTTCTTC. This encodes CASSVDHSSSYNEQFF.

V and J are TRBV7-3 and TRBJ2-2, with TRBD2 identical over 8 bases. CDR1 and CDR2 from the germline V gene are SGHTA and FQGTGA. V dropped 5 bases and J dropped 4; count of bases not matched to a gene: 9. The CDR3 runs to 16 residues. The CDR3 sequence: CASSLGLASGTGELFF. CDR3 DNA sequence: TGTGCCAGCAGCCTCGGACTAGCATCGGGCACCGGGGAGCTGTTTTTT.

As DNA, the CDR3 is TGTGCCAGCAGTTTAATTCACAGGGGGGGGCAGTTCTTC. It codes for CASSLIHRGGQFF. V is TRBV12-3 or TRBV12-4 and J is TRBJ2-1, with D possibly TRBD1 on 8 matching bases. The CDR3 is 13 amino acids. V lost 2 bases and J 12 bases, leaving 14 bases between the germline ends.